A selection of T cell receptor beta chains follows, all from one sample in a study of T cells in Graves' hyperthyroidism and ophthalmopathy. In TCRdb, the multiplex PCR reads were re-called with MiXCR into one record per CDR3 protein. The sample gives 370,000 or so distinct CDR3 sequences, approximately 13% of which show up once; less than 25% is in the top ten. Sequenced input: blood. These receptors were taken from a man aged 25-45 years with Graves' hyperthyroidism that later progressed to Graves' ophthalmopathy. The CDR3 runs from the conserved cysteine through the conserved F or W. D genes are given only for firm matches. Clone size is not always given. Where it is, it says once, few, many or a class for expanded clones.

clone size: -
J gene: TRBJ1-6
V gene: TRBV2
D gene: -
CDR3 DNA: TGTGCCAGCAGGGGAGTCATTCGGGTTAATTCACCCCTCCACTTT
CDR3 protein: CASRGVIRVNSPLHF

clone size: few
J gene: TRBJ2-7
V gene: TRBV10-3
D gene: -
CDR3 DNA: TGTGCCATCAGTGAGGGACAGACCTACGAGCAGTACTTC
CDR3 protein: CAISEGQTYEQYF

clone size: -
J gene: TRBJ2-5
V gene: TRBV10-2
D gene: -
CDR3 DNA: TGCGCCAGCATGGGGGTAGAGACCCAGTACTTC
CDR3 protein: CASMGVETQYF

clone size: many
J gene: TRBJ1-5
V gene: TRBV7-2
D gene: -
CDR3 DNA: TGTGCCAGCAGCTTAGATGGCAGAAGCAATCAGCCCCAGCATTTT
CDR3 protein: CASSLDGRSNQPQHF

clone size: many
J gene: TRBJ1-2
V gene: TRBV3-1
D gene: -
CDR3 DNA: TGTGCCAGCAGGGCATTACAGGGCGCGAAGGGCTACACCTTC
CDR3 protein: CASRALQGAKGYTF

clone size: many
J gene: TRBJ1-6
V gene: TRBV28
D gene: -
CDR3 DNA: TGTGCCAGCAGTTACGACAGAACACAATCACCCCTCCACTTT
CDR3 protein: CASSYDRTQSPLHF

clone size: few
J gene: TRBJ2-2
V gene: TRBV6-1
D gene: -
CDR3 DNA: TGTGCCAGCATTAAACAGGGCCCAAACACCGGGGAGCTGTTTTTT
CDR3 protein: CASIKQGPNTGELFF

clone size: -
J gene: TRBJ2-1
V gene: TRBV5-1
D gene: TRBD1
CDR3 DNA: TGCGCCAGCAGCTCGGGACAGGGGAAGGATGAGCAGTTCTTC
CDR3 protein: CASSSGQGKDEQFF

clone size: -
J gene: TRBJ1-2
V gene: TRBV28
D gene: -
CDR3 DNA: TGTGCCAGCAGCCCCACGCCAAGGGGGATTTATGGCTACACCTTC
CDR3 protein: CASSPTPRGIYGYTF

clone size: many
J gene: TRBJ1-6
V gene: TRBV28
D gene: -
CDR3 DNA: TGTGCCAGCAGTTCTCACCATGGGACCTATAATTCACCCCTCCACTTT
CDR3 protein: CASSSHHGTYNSPLHF

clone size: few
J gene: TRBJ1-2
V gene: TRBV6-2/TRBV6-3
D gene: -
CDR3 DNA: TGTGCCAGCAGTGTGAGAGGCTATGGCTACACCTTC
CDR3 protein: CASSVRGYGYTF

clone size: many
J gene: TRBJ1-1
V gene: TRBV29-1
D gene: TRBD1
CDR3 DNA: TGCAGCGTTGGGGAACAGGGGGCGCTTGGAGCTTTCTTT
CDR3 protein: CSVGEQGALGAFF

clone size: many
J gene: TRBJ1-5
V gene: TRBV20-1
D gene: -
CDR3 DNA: TGCAGTGCTAGTTTGGATGGGCAGCCCCAGCATTTT
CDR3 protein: CSASLDGQPQHF

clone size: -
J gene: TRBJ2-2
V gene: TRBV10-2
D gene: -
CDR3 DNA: TGCGCCAGCAGTGGGGCCGGCGGGGAGCTGTTTTTT
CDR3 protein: CASSGAGGELFF

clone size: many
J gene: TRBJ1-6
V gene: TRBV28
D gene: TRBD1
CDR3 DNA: TGTGCCAGCAGTTTATCAGGGGGCAGCAATTCACCCCTCCACTTT
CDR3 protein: CASSLSGGSNSPLHF

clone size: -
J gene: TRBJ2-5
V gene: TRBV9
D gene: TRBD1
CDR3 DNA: TGTGCCAGCAGCGCCGACAGGGGGCAAGAGACCCAGTACTTC
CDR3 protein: CASSADRGQETQYF

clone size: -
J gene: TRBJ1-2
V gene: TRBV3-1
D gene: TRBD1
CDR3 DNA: TGTGCCAGCAGCCAAGGGGCAGGGGGCTTCTATGGCTACACCTTC
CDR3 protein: CASSQGAGGFYGYTF

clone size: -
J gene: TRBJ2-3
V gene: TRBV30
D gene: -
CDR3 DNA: TGTGCCTGGAGTCAGTTGGTCACAGATACGCAGTATTTT
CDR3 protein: CAWSQLVTDTQYF

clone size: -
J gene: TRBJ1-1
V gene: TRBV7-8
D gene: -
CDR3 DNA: TGTGCCAGCAGCTTAGCGATACGAGGGAACACTGAAGCTTTCTTT
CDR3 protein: CASSLAIRGNTEAFF

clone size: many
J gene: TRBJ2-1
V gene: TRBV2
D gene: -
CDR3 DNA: TGTGCCAGCATGGCTATACCCTACAGCAAGAGCTCCTACAATGAGCAGTTCTTC
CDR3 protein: CASMAIPYSKSSYNEQFF

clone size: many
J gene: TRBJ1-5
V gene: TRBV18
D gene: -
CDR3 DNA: TGTGCCAGCTCACTTAGCCATAGCAATCAGCCCCAGCATTTT
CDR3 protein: CASSLSHSNQPQHF

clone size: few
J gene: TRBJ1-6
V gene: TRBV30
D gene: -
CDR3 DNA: TGTGCCTGGAGTGCTGGGAGCTCCTATAATTCACCCCTCCACTTT
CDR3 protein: CAWSAGSSYNSPLHF

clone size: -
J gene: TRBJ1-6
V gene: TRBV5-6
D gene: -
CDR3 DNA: TGTGCCAGCAGCTTGTGGGAAGGGTCACCCCTCCACTTT
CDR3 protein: CASSLWEGSPLHF

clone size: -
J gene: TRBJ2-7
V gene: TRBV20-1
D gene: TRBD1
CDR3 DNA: TGCAGTGCTAACACAGGGGCCTCCTACGAGCAGTACTTC
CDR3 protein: CSANTGASYEQYF

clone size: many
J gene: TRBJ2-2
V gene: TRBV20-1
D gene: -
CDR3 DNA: TGCAGTGCTAGAGATATCGGGCAGGGGAGGATCGGGGAGCTGTTTTTT
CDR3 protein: CSARDIGQGRIGELFF

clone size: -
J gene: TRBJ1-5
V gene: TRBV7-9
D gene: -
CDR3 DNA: TGTGCCAGCAGGAATTCTACGAGCAATCAGCCCCAGCATTTT
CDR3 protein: CASRNSTSNQPQHF

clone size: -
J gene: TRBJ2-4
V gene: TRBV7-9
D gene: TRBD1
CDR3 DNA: TGTGCCAGCAGCACTACAGGGGGAGCCAAAAACATTCAGTACTTC
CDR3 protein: CASSTTGGAKNIQYF

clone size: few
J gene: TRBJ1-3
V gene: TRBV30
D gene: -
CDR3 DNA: TGTGCCTGGAGTGTAGTGGGGGACACCATATATTTT
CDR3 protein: CAWSVVGDTIYF

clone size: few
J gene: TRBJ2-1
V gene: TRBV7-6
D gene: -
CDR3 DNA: TGTGCCAGCAGCTCCGTCGGGGCAACCTACAATGAGCAGTTCTTC
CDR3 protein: CASSSVGATYNEQFF

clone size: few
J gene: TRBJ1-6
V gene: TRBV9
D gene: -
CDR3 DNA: TGTGCCAGCAGCGTAGCTTGGGGGGTTAATTCACCCCTCCACTTT
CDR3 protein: CASSVAWGVNSPLHF

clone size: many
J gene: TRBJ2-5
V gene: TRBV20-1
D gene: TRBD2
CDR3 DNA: TGCAGTGCTAGAGTCGGACTAGCGGCAGACCAAGAGACCCAGTACTTC
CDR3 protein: CSARVGLAADQETQYF

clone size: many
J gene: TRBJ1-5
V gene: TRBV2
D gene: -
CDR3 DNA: TGTGCCAGCGATGCAGGACGTCCGCCCCAGCATTTT
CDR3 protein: CASDAGRPPQHF

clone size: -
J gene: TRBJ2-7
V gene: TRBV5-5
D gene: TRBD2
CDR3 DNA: TGTGCCAGCAGGAATAGCGGGGGGCTACCCTACGAGCAGTACTTC
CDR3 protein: CASRNSGGLPYEQYF

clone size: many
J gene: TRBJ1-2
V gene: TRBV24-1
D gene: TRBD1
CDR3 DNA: TGTGCCACCAGTGCGGGACAGGGCTCCCCTTATGGCTACACCTTC
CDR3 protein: CATSAGQGSPYGYTF

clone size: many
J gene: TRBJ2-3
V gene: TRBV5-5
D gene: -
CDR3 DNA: TGTGCCAGCAGCTTAAGGGGTCCTAGCACAGATACGCAGTATTTT
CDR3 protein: CASSLRGPSTDTQYF

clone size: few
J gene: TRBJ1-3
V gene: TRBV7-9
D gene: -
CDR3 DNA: TGTGCCAGCAGCTTAGCGGACACCCAGAGGGGAAACACCATATATTTT
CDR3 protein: CASSLADTQRGNTIYF